This T cell receptor beta chain was retrieved from a study of blood T cells in healthy people across ages. There are a few counts of this clonotype. The authors ran a second PCR of about 7 to 11 cycles using a sample-barcoded 5' primer and a J-beta primer mix. Each CDR3 protein gets one entry after TCRdb re-called the 5' RACE reads with MiXCR. The profile shows approximately 800,000 distinct CDR3 sequences, nearly 60% of them singletons. Trimming took 5 bases from V and 0 from J, leaving 19 bases between them. The CDR3 extends over 16 amino acids. Germline lookup yields CDR1 DFQATT and CDR2 SNEGSKA (reference sequence). Russia was home to the donors, healthy Caucasian individuals aged 6 to 90.

This clonotype originated in a man aged 25-45 years in good health. Sequencing used blood. The rearrangement uses TRBV20-1 and TRBJ1-1; D is ambiguous. DNA for the CDR3: TGCAGTGCTCCCCCCCAGAGGGCCTTTATGAACACTGAAGCTTTCTTT. Translation gives CSAPPQRAFMNTEAFF.